A few counts support the clone carrying this T cell receptor (beta chain). The sample belongs to a study of blood T cell repertoires in COVID-19. Method: immunoSEQ multiplex PCR; TCRdb's copy keeps in-frame clones and lacks some. The data show about 120,000 clones, approximately 85% seen once. Trimming took 4 bases from V and 6 from J, leaving 13 bases between them. Germline V gene sequence: CDR1 SQVTM, CDR2 ANQGSEA. The CDR3 has 12 amino acids. The chain employs TRBV29-1 and TRBJ2-7; D perhaps matches TRBD2 (6 bases). This receptor was taken from a man aged 65 to 79 with acute or convalescent COVID-19. The sample comprised peripheral blood. The CDR3 DNA reads TGCAGCGTTGGGGTGAGGAGGGCCGAGCAGTACTTC. Protein: CSVGVRRAEQYF.